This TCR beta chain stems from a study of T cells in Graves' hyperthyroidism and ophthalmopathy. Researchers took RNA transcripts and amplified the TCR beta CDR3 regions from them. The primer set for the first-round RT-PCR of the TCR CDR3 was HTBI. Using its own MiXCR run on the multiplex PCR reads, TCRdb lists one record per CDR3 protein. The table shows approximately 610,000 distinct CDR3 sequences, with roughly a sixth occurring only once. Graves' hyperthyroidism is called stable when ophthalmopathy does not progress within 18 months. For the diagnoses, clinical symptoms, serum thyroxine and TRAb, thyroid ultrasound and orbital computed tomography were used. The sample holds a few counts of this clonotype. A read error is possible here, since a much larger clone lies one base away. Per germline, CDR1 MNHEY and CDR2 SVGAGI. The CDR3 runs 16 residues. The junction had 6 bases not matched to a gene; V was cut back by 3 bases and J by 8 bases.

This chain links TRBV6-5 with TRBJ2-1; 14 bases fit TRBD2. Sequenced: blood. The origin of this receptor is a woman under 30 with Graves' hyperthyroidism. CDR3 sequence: CASSYTGTSGSDEQFF. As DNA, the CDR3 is TGTGCCAGCAGTTATACCGGGACTAGCGGGAGTGATGAGCAGTTCTTC.